The clone carrying this T cell receptor beta chain was counted a few times. CTLA-4 blockade with ipilimumab, together with focal radiation, was given to patients with chemo-refractory metastatic non-small-cell lung cancer. This entry is derived from a study of radiotherapy plus CTLA-4 blockade in lung cancer. At the level of the study: Disease control reached approximately 31%, with objective responses in less than 20%.

The protocol was immunoSEQ multiplex PCR, while the TCRdb copy is restricted to in-frame clones and leaves out a portion. The data contain tens of thousands of clones, 77% of them seen just once; the ten biggest clones take up 3.5% to 4%. This clonotype originated in a human donor with non-small cell lung cancer who had a partial response to radiotherapy plus ipilimumab. The sample was peripheral blood, taken from a patient treated with radiotherapy plus ipilimumab.

CDR3 sequence: CASGPGTVSNQPQHF. The CDR3 bases are TGTGCTAGTGGTCCTGGGACAGTTAGCAATCAGCCCCAGCATTTT. The V gene is TRBV12-5, the J gene TRBJ1-5; 7 bases are a match to TRBD1. Per germline, CDR1 LGHNT and CDR2 FRNRAP. V shed 5 bases, J shed 0 bases, and the junction held 4 bases outside the gene matches. The CDR3 sequence is 15 residues long.